This T cell receptor beta chain emerged from a study of blood T cell repertoires in COVID-19. The assay was immunoSEQ multiplex PCR, and TCRdb's table has in-frame clones only and misses some. The sample contains roughly 230,000 clones, around nine tenths of which appear only once. Enrollees, about 18 to 95 years old, lived in approximately 25 US areas. Donors were grouped by their self-reported clinical history. V shed 3 bases and J 4 bases; nucleotides not matched to a gene: 0. The CDR3 loop spans 13 amino acids. Germline V CDR1 and CDR2: PRHDT, FYEKMQ (reference sequence). The clonotype originates from a woman younger than 45 with acute COVID-19. The sequencing input was PBMCs or T cells enriched from blood (not recorded which). This chain connects TRBV13 to TRBJ2-5, with 9 bases fitting TRBD1. The CDR3 is CASSLTGGETQYF. In DNA, the CDR3 is TGTGCCAGCAGCTTGACAGGGGGAGAGACCCAGTACTTC.